A single count supports the clone carrying this T cell receptor (beta chain). Its specificity is unknown. The CDR3 has 14 amino acids. V lost 3 bases to trimming and J lost 3 bases; unmatched junction nucleotides: 1. Germline loops: CDR1 SGDLS, CDR2 YYNGEE. The source of the sample is a study of shared clonotypes between healthy human individuals. Points from the study as a whole: It was the non-shared clonotypes that had lower generation probabilities than clonotypes shared by all four donors.

Some clones are missing from TCRdb's copy, which holds only in-frame ones; the method was immunoSEQ multiplex PCR. The table shows 950,000 to 1,300,000 clones, with around four fifths occurring only once. This TCR was recovered from a man in his late teens or twenties in good health. The chain recombines TRBV9 with TRBJ2-1; 9 bases align to TRBD2. Sequences were obtained from memory CD4+ T cells sorted from blood. Subset meaning: CD45RA-negative fraction. CDR3 coding DNA: TGTGCCAGCAGCGGAGCGGGGGGCTACAATGAGCAGTTCTTC. Amino acids: CASSGAGGYNEQFF.